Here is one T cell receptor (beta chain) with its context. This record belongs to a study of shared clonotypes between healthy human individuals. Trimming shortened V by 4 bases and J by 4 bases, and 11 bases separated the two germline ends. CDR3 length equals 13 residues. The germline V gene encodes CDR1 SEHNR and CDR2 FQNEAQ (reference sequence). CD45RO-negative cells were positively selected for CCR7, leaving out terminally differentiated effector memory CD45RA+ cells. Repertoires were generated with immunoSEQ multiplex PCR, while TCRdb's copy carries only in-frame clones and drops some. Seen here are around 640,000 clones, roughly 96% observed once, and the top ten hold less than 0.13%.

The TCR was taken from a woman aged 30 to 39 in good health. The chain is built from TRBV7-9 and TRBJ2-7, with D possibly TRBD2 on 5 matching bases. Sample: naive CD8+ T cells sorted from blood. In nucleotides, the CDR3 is TGTGCCAGCAGCTCCACTAGGGAATACGAGCAGTACTTC. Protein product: CASSSTREYEQYF.